The sequence of this T cell receptor beta chain was determined in a study of CD8 T cells in ankylosing spondylitis. Regarding this clonotype: What it binds is unknown.

General observations from the study: A motif in TCR beta, a set of under ten highly homologous variants, appeared characteristic of ankylosing spondylitis blood. Several of the motif variants were reported before in synovial fluid and blood from reactive arthritis.

Generation of TCR beta libraries employed quantitative 5'-RACE incorporating molecular barcodes. TCRdb used MiXCR to reprocess the 5' RACE reads, holding one entry per CDR3 protein. The table lists about 400,000 distinct CDR3 sequences, more than 20% of them singletons. The sequenced sample was blood, either unsorted or a sorted T cell fraction (not recorded which). The sequence was obtained from a male donor with ankylosing spondylitis.

CDR3 in amino acids: CSARDSNLQRDTYF. The DNA of the CDR3 is TGCAGTGCTAGAGATTCAAATCTCCAGCGGGACACCTACTTC. The gene calls are TRBV20-1 and TRBJ2-4; the D gene is possibly TRBD2 (7 bases). Trimming took off 0 bases at V and 16 bases at J, with 22 bases between the two ends. The length of the CDR3 is 14 residues. CDR1 and CDR2 from the germline V gene are DFQATT and SNEGSKA (reference sequence).